This record looks at one T cell receptor beta chain sequence and its context. This entry belongs to a study of cytomegalovirus exposure and HLA in healthy donors. There are 15 residues in the CDR3. The J segment lost 4 bases and the V segment lost 4 bases, leaving 4 bases of the junction unmatched. Germline CDR1 and CDR2: MGHRA and YSYEKL. It was with 60 Vbeta and 13 Jbeta primers that the PCR ran. TCRdb's table, derived via immunoSEQ multiplex PCR, lists solely in-frame clones and lacks some. The sample carries over 120,000 clones, around 74% recorded once. The chain is built from TRBV4-1 and TRBJ1-5, with 10 nucleotides matching TRBD1. Sequencing used PBMCs. This sequence originates from a man younger than 30 in good health and CMV-seropositive. In nucleotides, the CDR3 is TGCGCCAGCAGCCTCCGGGACAGGGGAAATCAGCCCCAGCATTTT. Translated, it gives CASSLRDRGNQPQHF.